This T cell receptor beta chain was captured in a study of OX40 agonist ivuxolimab in advanced cancers. Only in-frame clones appear in the TCRdb table, and some are missing; sequencing was by immunoSEQ multiplex PCR. Of 96,000 or so clones listed, roughly 91% are singletons. Study-wide points: CD4+ and CD8+ blood T cells expanded clonally by week 6 at 0.1 to 3.0 mg/kg.

CDR3 length: 15 residues. In regard to this clone: Its antigen is not known.

The TCR was taken from an adult with an advanced solid tumor such as melanoma, head and neck, liver or kidney cancer. The chain carries TRBV12-1 and TRBJ2-7. TRBV12-1 is shown as a pseudogene. This material consisted of CD4+ or CD8+ T cells sorted from blood, taken in a trial of the OX40 agonist ivuxolimab. CDR3 nucleotide sequence: TGTGCCAGCAGCTTTAGGGGTGGGAGCTCCTACGAGCAGTACTTC. It yields the protein CASSFRGGSSYEQYF.